Listed below are T cell receptor beta chains from one sample, sequenced in a study of OX40 agonist ivuxolimab in advanced cancers. Clones were sequenced by immunoSEQ multiplex PCR, and TCRdb holds only the in-frame ones, with some missing. This table has about 72,000 clones, approximately 92% appearing once. Specimen: CD4+ or CD8+ T cells sorted from blood, collected in a trial of the OX40 agonist ivuxolimab. All receptors come from an adult with an advanced solid tumor such as melanoma, head and neck, liver or kidney cancer. The CDR3 runs from the conserved cysteine through the conserved F or W. D genes are given only for firm matches. Some rows mark clone size as missing; the rest say once, few, many or name a class of expanded clone.

j_gene | d_gene | v_gene | abundance | CDR3nt | CDR3aa
TRBJ2-1 | - | TRBV6-5 | - | TGTGCCAGCAGCCGTCTAGAGATTTATGCGAATGAGCAGTTCTTC | CASSRLEIYANEQFF
TRBJ1-4 | - | TRBV11-2 | - | TGTGCCAGCAGCTTAGATCAGTTGGGGAATGAAAAACTGTTTTTT | CASSLDQLGNEKLFF
TRBJ1-6 | TRBD1 | TRBV5-4 | - | TGTGCCAGCAGCTTAGTTGCCTTCGGACAGGGCAATTCACCCCTCCACTTT | CASSLVAFGQGNSPLHF
TRBJ2-7 | - | TRBV7-2 | - | TGTGCCAGCAGCCCCTCAGGGAACTCCTACGAGCAGTACTTC | CASSPSGNSYEQYF
TRBJ1-2 | - | TRBV7-9 | - | TGTGCCAGCAGCTTCACAGGCGATGGCTACACCTTC | CASSFTGDGYTF
TRBJ2-5 | TRBD1 | TRBV7-2 | once | TGTGCCAGCAGCCCCGGACAGGGGGCCCAAGAGACCCAGTACTTC | CASSPGQGAQETQYF
TRBJ2-7 | TRBD1 | TRBV7-6 | - | TGTGCCAGCAGCCCAGGGGACAGGTTACCCTACGAGCAGTACTTC | CASSPGDRLPYEQYF
TRBJ2-7 | - | TRBV4-1 | - | TGCGCCAGCAGCCAAGACACAGGGTCGGTCTCCTACGAGCAGTACTTC | CASSQDTGSVSYEQYF
TRBJ2-7 | - | TRBV7-3 | - | TGTGCCAGCAGCTTTGGGGACCGCCCCTACGAGCAGTACTTC | CASSFGDRPYEQYF
TRBJ2-7 | - | TRBV4-2 | - | TGTGCCAGCAGCCACCCGGGGAGCAACGAGCAGTACTTC | CASSHPGSNEQYF
TRBJ2-7 | - | TRBV21-1 | - | TGTGCCAGCAGCTGGGACTTATTGTACGAGCAGTACTTC | CASSWDLLYEQYF
TRBJ2-5 | - | TRBV28 | - | TGTGCCAGCAACTGGCAGGGCGAACACCAAGAGACCCAGTACTTC | CASNWQGEHQETQYF
TRBJ1-2 | - | TRBV6-1 | - | TGTGCCAGCAGTGAAGATGTCAGAAGCTATGGCTACACCTTC | CASSEDVRSYGYTF
TRBJ1-1 | - | TRBV5-1 | - | TGCGCCAGCAGCCCCGCAAGCTCAAACACTGAAGCTTTCTTT | CASSPASSNTEAFF
TRBJ2-3 | - | TRBV18 | - | TGTGCCAGCTCACCCCCCATGGCAGATACGCAGTATTTT | CASSPPMADTQYF
TRBJ2-6 | - | TRBV6-1 | few | TGTGCCAGCAGTGGAGCATACTCCGGGGGCCCCTCCGGGGCCAACGTCCTGACTTTC | CASSGAYSGGPSGANVLTF
TRBJ1-5 | - | TRBV5-5 | - | TGTGCCAGCAGCTTGGGTCAGTATAGCAATCAGCCCCAGCATTTT | CASSLGQYSNQPQHF
TRBJ2-3 | - | TRBV28 | - | TGTGCCAGCAGTAGTCCGGGACGTGGCACGCAGTATTTT | CASSSPGRGTQYF
TRBJ2-7 | TRBD1 | TRBV2 | - | TGTGCCATCGTTCCCGGGACAGCCACCTACGAGCAGTACTTC | CAIVPGTATYEQYF
TRBJ1-1 | - | TRBV5-1 | - | TGCGCCAGCAGCCCGGGGTCTAGCTTGAACACTGAAGCTTTCTTT | CASSPGSSLNTEAFF